This TCR beta chain comes out of a study of cytomegalovirus exposure and HLA in healthy donors. Background on the study: Most donors, less than 85% of approximately 400 genotyped, fell in the Caucasian-associated ancestry cluster.

This CDR3 region has 15 residues. The germline V gene has CDR1 SGHRS and CDR2 YFSETQ. The V and J ends lost 0 bases and 2 bases, in that order; junction bases with no gene match: 4. 13 Jbeta primers and 60 Vbeta primers were used for the PCR. Clones were read by immunoSEQ multiplex PCR, and TCRdb kept only the in-frame ones, dropping some. The data hold about 160,000 clones, with roughly 80% observed a single time. This clone was found a few times. Specimen: PBMCs. The receptor was derived from a man younger than 35 in good health and CMV-seropositive. V is TRBV5-1 and J is TRBJ2-5, with 7 nucleotides matching TRBD1. The CDR3 protein is CASSLGQGAQETQYF. The CDR3 DNA reads as TGCGCCAGCAGCTTGGGACAGGGCGCTCAAGAGACCCAGTACTTC.